This is a list of T cell receptor beta chains from one sample in a study of early stage breast cancer tumors. Some clones are missing from TCRdb's copy, which holds only in-frame ones; the method was immunoSEQ multiplex PCR. The table includes some 72,000 clones, roughly 80% detected once. The specimen was blood. These receptors all stem from a person between 60 and 70 years old with breast cancer. Both conserved end residues are part of each CDR3. D genes are given only for firm matches. Size is stated for part of the rows, as once, few or many counts, or as a class when the clone is expanded.

J gene,clone size,D gene,V gene,CDR3 DNA,CDR3 protein
TRBJ1-5,NA,NA,TRBV29-1,TGCAGCGTTGAAGTTAGGGGTCAGCCCCAGCATTTT,CSVEVRGQPQHF
TRBJ2-1,NA,TRBD2,TRBV6-1,TGTGCCAGTACCGGGACTAGCCTATACAATGAGCAGTTCTTC,CASTGTSLYNEQFF
TRBJ2-7,NA,NA,TRBV2,TGTGCCAGCAGTGAACTCAGGGGAAGTTACGAGCAGTACTTC,CASSELRGSYEQYF
TRBJ1-6,few,NA,TRBV2,TGTGCCAGCAAGGGGTTCATGGATTCACCCCTCCACTTT,CASKGFMDSPLHF
TRBJ2-5,few,NA,TRBV2,TGTGCCAGCAACGTTCAAGAGACCCAGTACTTC,CASNVQETQYF
TRBJ1-3,once,NA,TRBV18,TGTGCCAGCTCAGAGGGAACCGGAAACACCATATATTTT,CASSEGTGNTIYF
TRBJ2-2,NA,NA,TRBV28,TGTGCCAGCAGTCCACCTAACACCGGGGAGCTGTTTTTT,CASSPPNTGELFF
TRBJ1-6,once,NA,TRBV10-1,TGCGCCAGCCAAAGCAAGGCAGGGGACCTTAGCTCCTATAATTCACCCCTCCACTTT,CASQSKAGDLSSYNSPLHF
TRBJ2-4,NA,NA,TRBV7-8,TGTGCCAGCAGCTTAGGGCATGGTGGACAACTAGCCAAAAACATTCAGTACTTC,CASSLGHGGQLAKNIQYF
TRBJ2-7,NA,TRBD1,TRBV27,TGTGCCAGCAGTTTCTTGGGACAGGCGAAACACGAGCAGTACTTC,CASSFLGQAKHEQYF
TRBJ2-7,NA,NA,TRBV4-2,TGTGCCAGCAGCCAAGAAGCGGGCGAGCAGTACTTC,CASSQEAGEQYF
TRBJ2-3,NA,NA,TRBV28,TGTGCCAGCAGTTCTCCAATAGCCCAGCGGTCATATAGCACAGATACGCAGTATTTT,CASSSPIAQRSYSTDTQYF
TRBJ2-1,NA,TRBD1,TRBV30,TGTGCCTGGAACCGGGACAGGGTACACAATGAGCAGTTCTTC,CAWNRDRVHNEQFF
TRBJ2-1,NA,NA,TRBV20-1,TGCAGTGCGAGAGGAGTGGGTGAGCAGTTCTTC,CSARGVGEQFF
TRBJ2-7,few,TRBD1,TRBV2,TGTGCCAGCAGTGATGACAGGGACTCCTACGAGCAGTACTTC,CASSDDRDSYEQYF
TRBJ1-1,NA,NA,TRBV2,TGTGCCAGCAGTCAAGACAGGAACACTGAAGCTTTCTTT,CASSQDRNTEAFF
TRBJ2-7,NA,TRBD1,TRBV5-4,TGTGCCAGCAGCTTGCAGGGGGCTCAGGTCACTCTTTTCTTC,CASSLQGAQVTLFF
TRBJ2-3,once,NA,TRBV11-3,TGTGCCAGCAGCCCGAGGGAGAGGGGGGCAGATACGCAGTATTTT,CASSPRERGADTQYF
TRBJ2-1,NA,NA,TRBV25-1,TGTGCCAGCAAGGGGGGCCATGAGCAGTTCTTC,CASKGGHEQFF
TRBJ2-3,NA,NA,TRBV5-1,TGCGCCAGCAGCTTGGCCGGGACGCCGTACACAGATACGCAGTATTTT,CASSLAGTPYTDTQYF
TRBJ2-1,NA,TRBD2,TRBV6-1,TGTGCCAGCAGTGAAATAGCGGGAGGGCCAAATGAGCAGTTCTTC,CASSEIAGGPNEQFF
TRBJ1-2,NA,NA,TRBV6-5,TGTGCCAGCAGTTTACAGGGAACGAATGGCTACACCTTC,CASSLQGTNGYTF
TRBJ2-5,NA,TRBD2,TRBV7-2,TGTGCCAGCAGCTTAGCGACCCCGGGACTATCTCGGCTTATCGACCAAGAGACCCAGTACTTC,CASSLATPGLSRLIDQETQYF
TRBJ2-3,NA,NA,TRBV9,TGTGCCAGCAGCGTAGAGTCCGGCACAGATACGCAGTATTTT,CASSVESGTDTQYF
TRBJ2-1,NA,TRBD2,TRBV9,TGTGCCAGCAGCGAGCTAGCGGGGGGGCCTAGACATGAGCAGTTCTTC,CASSELAGGPRHEQFF
TRBJ2-2,few,NA,TRBV5-1,TGCGCCAGCAGCTTGTCCCAGGGACCCTCCGGGGAGCTGTTTTTT,CASSLSQGPSGELFF
TRBJ2-5,NA,NA,TRBV6-6,TGTGCCAGCAGTTACGGTCCAGAGACCCAGTACTTC,CASSYGPETQYF
TRBJ1-2,NA,TRBD1,TRBV10-3,TGTGCCATCAGTGAATTTGGTCAGGGGGACTATGGCTACACCTTC,CAISEFGQGDYGYTF
TRBJ2-1,NA,TRBD2,TRBV5-4,TGTGCCAGCAGCACCCGGGGGGTGGGATACAATGAGCAGTTCTTC,CASSTRGVGYNEQFF
TRBJ2-2,NA,NA,TRBV4-1,TGCGCCAGCAGCCAAGAAAGCCGGAGGGACGGGGAGCTGTTTTTT,CASSQESRRDGELFF
TRBJ1-4,NA,NA,TRBV28,TGTGCCAGCAGTTTAAGGCAGTACGAAAAACTGTTTTTT,CASSLRQYEKLFF
TRBJ2-1,NA,NA,TRBV5-8,TGTGCCAGCAGCTTCTATGGGAATGAGCAGTTCTTC,CASSFYGNEQFF
TRBJ1-5,NA,NA,TRBV6-5,TGTGCCAGCAGTTCAGTTAGCAATCAGCCCCAGCATTTT,CASSSVSNQPQHF
TRBJ2-5,NA,NA,TRBV6-6,TGTGCCAGCAGCCTCCCCCCAGAGACCCAGTACTTC,CASSLPPETQYF
TRBJ1-5,NA,NA,TRBV7-2,TGTGCCAGCAGCTCATCCGGGGTCAACCAGCCCCAGCATTTT,CASSSSGVNQPQHF
TRBJ1-2,few,NA,TRBV30,TGTGCCTGGAGTGGCGGAGGGTCGGGTTCTAACTATGGCTACACCTTC,CAWSGGGSGSNYGYTF